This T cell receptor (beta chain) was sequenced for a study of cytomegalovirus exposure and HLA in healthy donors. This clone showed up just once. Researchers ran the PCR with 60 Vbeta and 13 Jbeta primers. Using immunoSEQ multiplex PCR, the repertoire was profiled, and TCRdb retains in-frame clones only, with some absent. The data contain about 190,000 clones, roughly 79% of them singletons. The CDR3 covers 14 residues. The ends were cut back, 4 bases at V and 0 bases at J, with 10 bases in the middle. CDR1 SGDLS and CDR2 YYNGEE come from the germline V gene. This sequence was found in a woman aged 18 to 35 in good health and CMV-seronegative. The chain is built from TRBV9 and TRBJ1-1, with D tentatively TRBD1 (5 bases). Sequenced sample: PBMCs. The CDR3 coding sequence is TGTGCCAGCAGCCCCGGGGGGATGAACACTGAAGCTTTCTTT. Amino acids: CASSPGGMNTEAFF. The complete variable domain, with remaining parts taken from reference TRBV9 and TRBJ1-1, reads DSGVTQTPKHLITATGQRVTLRCSPRSGDLSVYWYQQSLDQGLQFLIQYYNGEERAKGNILERFSAQQFPDLHSELNLSSLELGDSALYFCASSPGGMNTEAFFGQGTRLTVV.